These 24 T cell receptor beta chains came from one sample sequenced in a study of OX40 agonist ivuxolimab in advanced cancers. Sequencing used immunoSEQ multiplex PCR; TCRdb keeps in-frame clones, though not all of them. The data hold around 97,000 clones, with roughly 90% observed a single time. Sequenced here: CD4+ or CD8+ T cells sorted from blood, sampled in a trial of the OX40 agonist ivuxolimab. The receptors here all came from an adult with an advanced solid tumor such as melanoma, head and neck, liver or kidney cancer.

J is TRBJ2-7 and V is TRBV5-5; D unclear. Germline V lookup: CDR1 SGHKS, CDR2 YYEKEE (reference sequence). Trimming removed 4 bases at V and 2 bases at J, with 10 bases between. CDR3 length: 13 amino acids. The CDR3 sequence: CASSLRVPYEQYF. CDR3 coding DNA: TGTGCCAGCAGCCTGAGAGTTCCCTACGAGCAGTACTTC.

The chain carries TRBV30 and TRBJ1-3; D is unresolved. The V gene lost 0 bases and the J gene lost 4 bases, with 13 bases spanning the gap. CDR1 is GTSNPN and CDR2 is SVGIG in the germline V gene (reference sequence). This CDR3 has 15 residues. The CDR3 region is CAWSVPGAGGNTIYF. The CDR3 bases are TGTGCCTGGAGTGTACCAGGTGCTGGCGGAAACACCATATATTTT.

The gene calls are TRBV7-9 and TRBJ2-2; D remains unclear. Germline V CDR1 and CDR2: SEHNR, FQNEAQ (reference sequence). Trimming removed 0 bases from V and 7 bases from J, with 12 bases in between. The CDR3 loop spans 15 amino acids. Written as DNA, the CDR3 is TGTGCCAGCAGCTTAGCGAATAAACGTCTCGGGGAGCTGTTTTTT. Translating gives CASSLANKRLGELFF.

This chain connects TRBV6-5 to TRBJ1-2, with 10 nucleotides matching TRBD1. V shed 8 bases and J 5 bases; nucleotides not matched to a gene: 5. The CDR3 sequence is 13 residues long. Germline CDR1 reads MNHEY; CDR2 reads SVGAGI. DNA of the CDR3: TGTGCCAGCGGACCGGACAGGGGGTATGGCTACACCTTC. As protein: CASGPDRGYGYTF.

The chain joins TRBV6-1 to TRBJ1-5; D uncertain. The CDR3 runs to 14 residues. Germline loops: CDR1 MNHNS, CDR2 SASEGT. Between the trimmed V and J ends, which lost 8 bases and 2 bases, there was a span of 13 bases. CDR3 DNA sequence: TGTGCCAGCGATAGGGTGGATGGCAATCAGCCCCAGCATTTT. It yields the protein CASDRVDGNQPQHF.

The genes are TRBV12-5 and TRBJ2-1; the match to TRBD2 covers 9 bases. Germline CDR1 LGHNT, CDR2 FRNRAP. This CDR3 contains 17 residues. J gave up 4 bases and V 0 bases, and 7 bases lay outside the gene matches. The CDR3 DNA reads TGTGCTAGTGGTTTGGTAACCGGGACTAGCCTATACAATGAGCAGTTCTTC. This translates into CASGLVTGTSLYNEQFF.

The rearrangement joins TRBV7-1 to TRBJ1-5; possibly TRBD1 for D (5 bases). Being an ORF, TRBV7-1 has a function that is uncertain. The V gene lost 5 bases and the J gene lost 0 bases, with 14 bases spanning the gap. CDR3 size: 16 residues. The CDR3 DNA reads as TGTGCCAGCAGCGCCCACCGGGGGGATAGCAATCAGCCCCAGCATTTT. Translating gives CASSAHRGDSNQPQHF.

The V gene is TRBV10-2, the J gene TRBJ2-2, with a possible D match to TRBD1 (5 bases). The CDR3 totals 12 residues. Germline values: CDR1 WSHSY, CDR2 SAAADI. Trimming removed 3 bases at V and 6 bases at J, with 5 bases between. DNA of the CDR3: TGCGCCAGCAGTGAAGGGGCCGGGGAGCTGTTTTTT. Protein: CASSEGAGELFF.

This clone was seen more than once but under ten times. The chain is built from TRBV19 and TRBJ1-2; 8 bases line up with TRBD1. The germline CDR1 and CDR2 sequences are LNHDA and SQIVND (reference sequence). Trimming took 7 bases from V and 7 from J; bases not matched to a gene: 8. The CDR3 runs 13 residues. CDR3 nucleotides: TGTGCCAGTACCGTGGACAGGGAACGTGGCTACACCTTC. Translating it yields CASTVDRERGYTF.

Worth noting for this clone: Within the sample, other DNA sequences also encode this same CDR3. V usage is TRBV20-1 and J usage is TRBJ1-2; D ambiguous. The V and J ends lost 6 bases and 8 bases respectively, with 13 bases between them. The germline gives CDR1 DFQATT, CDR2 SNEGSKA (reference sequence). The CDR3 runs 11 residues. The CDR3 spells CSAPRKGGYTF. The CDR3 region has the DNA TGCAGTGCCCCGAGAAAGGGAGGCTACACCTTC.

This clone was detected only once. The chain joins TRBV9 to TRBJ2-7, with a tentative D call TRBD1 (6 bases). The germline gives CDR1 SGDLS, CDR2 YYNGEE. Trimming pared 3 bases from V and 5 bases from J, leaving 15 bases between. This CDR3 has 14 residues. DNA for the CDR3: TGTGCCAGCAGCGAAAGGCAGGGGATCGACGAGCAGTACTTC. Its protein is CASSERQGIDEQYF.

The gene calls are TRBV10-2 and TRBJ2-3; D perhaps matches TRBD2 (5 bases). V was clipped by 8 bases and J by 0 bases, with 12 bases between them. This CDR3 comprises 14 residues. Germline assignment: CDR1 WSHSY and CDR2 SAAADI. For the CDR3, the DNA is TGCGCCAGCGGAGAGGGATTCAGCACAGATACGCAGTATTTT. As protein: CASGEGFSTDTQYF.

This sequence joins TRBV9 and TRBJ2-7, with 7 bases that match TRBD1. CDR1 is SGDLS, CDR2 YYNGEE, per germline. This CDR3 spans 14 amino acids. V gave up 0 bases and J gave up 6 bases; unmatched junction bases: 6. In DNA form, the CDR3 reads TGTGCCAGCAGCGTAGTAGGGACAGCCGTCGAGCAGTACTTC. Translation: CASSVVGTAVEQYF.

The genes are TRBV11-2 and TRBJ1-4; D is uncertain. Between the trimmed V and J ends, which lost 5 bases and 5 bases, there was a span of 9 bases. The CDR3 totals 13 residues. Looked up from germline, CDR1 is SGHAT and CDR2 is FQNNGV. The CDR3 bases are TGTGCCAGCAGCCCCGTCGCAAATGAAAAACTGTTTTTT. Translation gives CASSPVANEKLFF.

V usage is TRBV7-9 and J usage is TRBJ2-7; D not certain. Trimming took 4 bases from V and 0 from J, leaving 7 bases between them. The CDR3 runs to 13 residues. Germline-derived CDR1 and CDR2 are SEHNR and FQNEAQ (reference sequence). In DNA, the CDR3 is TGTGCCAGCAGCTCGACCCTCTCCTACGAGCAGTACTTC. Amino acids: CASSSTLSYEQYF.

This clone was seen once. This chain connects TRBV30 to TRBJ2-2; D is ambiguous. Trimming removed 3 bases from V and 2 bases from J, with 13 bases in between. The CDR3 covers 15 residues. The germline CDR1 and CDR2 sequences are GTSNPN and SVGIG (reference sequence). For the CDR3, the DNA is TGTGCCTGGAGAGGGTCCAACACTAACACCGGGGAGCTGTTTTTT. Its translation: CAWRGSNTNTGELFF.

In its sample, this clone was seen a few times. The CDR3 sequence: CASSPTVISTDTQYF. DNA for the CDR3: TGTGCCAGCAGCCCGACAGTTATTAGCACAGATACGCAGTATTTT. The chain employs TRBV7-2 and TRBJ2-3; a possible D gene is TRBD1 (5 bases). V was clipped by 5 bases and J by 0 bases, with 12 bases between them. Germline CDR1 reads SGHTA; CDR2 reads FQGNSA. CDR3 size: 15 residues.

Worth noting for this clone: A much larger clone lies one base from this, so it may be a read error. The identical CDR3 is also encoded by other nucleotide sequences in the sample. The chain joins TRBV7-8 to TRBJ1-3, with D tentatively TRBD1 (6 bases). Germline V CDR1 and CDR2: SGHVS, FQNEAQ. Trimming stripped 1 base from V and 0 bases from J, with 10 bases between. CDR3 length: 16 residues. CDR3 residues: CASSLGGQNSGNTIYF. CDR3 in DNA: TGTGCCAGCAGCTTAGGAGGACAGAACTCTGGAAACACCATATATTTT.

The chain is built from TRBV7-3 and TRBJ2-3, with 8 bases aligning to TRBD2. Per the germline V gene, CDR1 is SGHTA and CDR2 is FQGTGA. The V and J ends lost 6 bases and 4 bases, in that order; junction bases with no gene match: 9. The CDR3 contains 15 residues. The DNA for the CDR3 is TGTGCCAGCAGACGAGCGGGAGACGGCGCAGATACGCAGTATTTT. Translation gives CASRRAGDGADTQYF.

This clone was counted only a few times. The chain links TRBV19 to TRBJ1-2, with 7 bases fitting TRBD1. This CDR3 is built from 13 residues. CDR1 and CDR2 (germline): LNHDA, SQIVND (reference sequence). Losses at the gene ends were 7 bases for V and 4 bases for J; bases not matched to a gene: 6. The CDR3 region is CASNEGQPYGYTF. As DNA, the CDR3 is TGTGCCAGTAATGAGGGACAGCCCTATGGCTACACCTTC.

Remarks on this clone: The CDR3 does not end in the conserved phenylalanine or tryptophan, so this is likely a read error. CDR3 nucleotides: TGCGCCAGCAGCTTGGATAGACAGAATGAAGCTTTCCTT. It specifies CASSLDRQNEAFL. The chain is built from TRBV5-1 and TRBJ1-1, with D perhaps matching TRBD1 (5 bases). Germline V gene lookup returns CDR1 SGHRS and CDR2 YFSETQ. V was shortened by 0 bases and J by 7 bases, with 10 bases between the two germline ends. The CDR3 contains 13 residues.

The chain couples TRBV6-4 to TRBJ2-3, with TRBD1 matching 9 bases. The junction had 7 bases not matched to a gene; V was cut back by 6 bases and J by 3 bases. The V gene's germline CDR1 is MRHNA and CDR2 SNTAGT. This CDR3 is 15 amino acids long. The CDR3 sequence is CASSAGTGSTDTQYF. The CDR3 nucleotides are TGTGCCAGCAGCGCCGGGACAGGGAGTACAGATACGCAGTATTTT.

This rearrangement joins TRBV7-2 to TRBJ2-5, with D unresolved. The CDR3 sequence is 12 residues long. Trimming stripped 3 bases from V and 2 bases from J, with 4 bases between. CDR1 and CDR2 from the germline V gene are SGHTA and FQGNSA. CDR3 in amino acids: CASSFPQETQYF. For the CDR3, the DNA is TGTGCCAGCAGCTTCCCTCAAGAGACCCAGTACTTC. Full variable domain (missing parts from reference TRBV7-2 and TRBJ2-5): GAGVSQSPSNKVTEKGKDVELRCDPISGHTALYWYRQSLGQGLEFLIYFQGNSAPDKSGLPSDRFSAERTGGSVSTLTIQRTQQEDSAVYLCASSFPQETQYFGPGTRLLVL.

This chain connects TRBV5-1 to TRBJ2-2; weak D call: TRBD2 (6 bases). V was shortened by 0 bases and J by 7 bases, with 10 bases between the two germline ends. CDR3 length equals 14 residues. Germline V gene lookup returns CDR1 SGHRS and CDR2 YFSETQ. In DNA, the CDR3 is TGCGCCAGCAGCTTGGCTAGGGACTTCGGGGAGCTGTTTTTT. Residues: CASSLARDFGELFF.